This entry is about one TCR beta chain. The sample is drawn from a study of blood T cell repertoires in COVID-19. Study background: There were acute and convalescent COVID-19 samples, and they came from the United States, Italy and Spain. PBMCs, B-cell-depleted T cells, or T cells provided the cDNA or gDNA that made up the material.

This CDR3 region has 17 residues. V lost 1 base, J lost 3 bases, and 5 bases stayed unmatched. The germline V gene has CDR1 MGHRA and CDR2 YSYEKL. In the source study's methods: Amplified reference gene primers provided the basis for estimating nucleated cell counts. Sequenced by immunoSEQ multiplex PCR; TCRdb stores in-frame clones only, minus some. V and J calls plus clone size are reproduced from that table; the DNA served to infer D and trimming. The sample has over 90,000 clones; nearly 90% are singletons. The sequencing sample was made of peripheral blood. The receptor comes from a middle-aged man with active COVID-19. The chain is built from TRBV4-1 and TRBJ2-1, with TRBD2 matching 11 bases. Written as DNA, the CDR3 is TGCGCCAGCAGCCAAGGACGGCTAGCGGGGGGCTACAATGAGCAGTTCTTC. It yields the protein CASSQGRLAGGYNEQFF.